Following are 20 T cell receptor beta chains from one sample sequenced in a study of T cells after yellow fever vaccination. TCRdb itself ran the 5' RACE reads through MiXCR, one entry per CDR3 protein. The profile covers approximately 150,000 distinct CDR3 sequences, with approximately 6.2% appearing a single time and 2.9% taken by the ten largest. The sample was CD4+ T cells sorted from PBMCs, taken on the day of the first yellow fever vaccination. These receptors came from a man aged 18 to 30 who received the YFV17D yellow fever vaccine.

The CDR3 here is CATSSYNEQFF. The CDR3 DNA is TGTGCCACCAGCTCCTACAATGAGCAGTTCTTC. This chain connects TRBV24-1 to TRBJ2-1; D unresolved. V was clipped by 7 bases and J by 0 bases, with 0 bases between them. The CDR3 extends over 11 amino acids. The germline V gene encodes CDR1 KGHDR and CDR2 SFDVKD.

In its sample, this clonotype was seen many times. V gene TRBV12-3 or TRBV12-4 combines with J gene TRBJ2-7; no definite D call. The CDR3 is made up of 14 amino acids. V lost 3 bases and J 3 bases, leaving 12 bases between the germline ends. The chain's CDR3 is CASSFRPLDYEQYF. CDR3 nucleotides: TGTGCCAGCAGTTTCAGGCCCTTGGACTACGAGCAGTACTTC.

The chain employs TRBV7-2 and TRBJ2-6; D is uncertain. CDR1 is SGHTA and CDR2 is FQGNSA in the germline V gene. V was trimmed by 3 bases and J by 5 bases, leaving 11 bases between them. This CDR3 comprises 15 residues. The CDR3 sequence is CASSLLAFWANVLTF. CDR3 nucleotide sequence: TGTGCCAGCAGCTTGCTGGCATTCTGGGCCAACGTCCTGACTTTC. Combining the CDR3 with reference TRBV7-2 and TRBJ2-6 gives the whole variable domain GAGVSQSPSNKVTEKGKDVELRCDPISGHTALYWYRQSLGQGLEFLIYFQGNSAPDKSGLPSDRFSAERTGGSVSTLTIQRTQQEDSAVYLCASSLLAFWANVLTFGAGSRLTVL.

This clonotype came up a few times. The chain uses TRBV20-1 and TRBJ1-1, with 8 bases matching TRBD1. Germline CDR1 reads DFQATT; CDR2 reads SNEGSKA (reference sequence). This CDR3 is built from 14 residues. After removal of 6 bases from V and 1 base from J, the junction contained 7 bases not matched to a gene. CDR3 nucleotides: TGCAGTGCGAAGACAGGGGCCGCGAACACTGAAGCTTTCTTT. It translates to CSAKTGAANTEAFF.

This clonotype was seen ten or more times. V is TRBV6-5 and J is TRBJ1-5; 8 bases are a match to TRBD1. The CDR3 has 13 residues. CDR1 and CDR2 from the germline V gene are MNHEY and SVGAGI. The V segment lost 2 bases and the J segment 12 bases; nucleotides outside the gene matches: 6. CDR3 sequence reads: CASSYLRQGNQHF. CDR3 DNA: TGTGCCAGCAGTTACCTACGACAGGGGAACCAGCATTTT.

The CDR3 loop is CSVPGQNEQFF. The CDR3 region has the DNA TGCAGTGTTCCGGGGCAGAATGAGCAGTTCTTC. The chain is built from TRBV20-1 and TRBJ2-1, with D perhaps being TRBD1 or TRBD2 (5 bases each). Deletions cut 7 bases from V and 7 bases from J, with 11 bases between. This CDR3 spans 11 amino acids. The V gene's germline CDR1 is DFQATT and CDR2 SNEGSKA (reference sequence).

The CDR3: CASSLWQGNQPQHF. The CDR3 DNA follows: TGTGCCAGCAGTTTGTGGCAGGGGAATCAGCCCCAGCATTTT. The rearrangement uses TRBV6-5 and TRBJ1-5; tentatively, D is TRBD1 (6 bases). The CDR3 extends over 14 amino acids. The V gene's germline CDR1 is MNHEY and CDR2 SVGAGI. Trimming took 4 bases from V and 4 from J, leaving 11 bases between them.

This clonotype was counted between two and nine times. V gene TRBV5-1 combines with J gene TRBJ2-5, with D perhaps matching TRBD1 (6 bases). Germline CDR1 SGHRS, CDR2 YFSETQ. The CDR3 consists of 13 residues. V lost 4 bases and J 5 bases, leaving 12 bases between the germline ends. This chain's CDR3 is CASSPGDWETQYF. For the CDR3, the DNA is TGCGCCAGCAGCCCAGGGGATTGGGAGACCCAGTACTTC.

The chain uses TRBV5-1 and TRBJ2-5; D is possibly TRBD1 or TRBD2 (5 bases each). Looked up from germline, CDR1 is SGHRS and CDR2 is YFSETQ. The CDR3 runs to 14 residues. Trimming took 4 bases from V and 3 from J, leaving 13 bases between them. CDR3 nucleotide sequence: TGCGCCAGCAGCCGACGAGGGACGGAAGAGACCCAGTACTTC. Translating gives CASSRRGTEETQYF.

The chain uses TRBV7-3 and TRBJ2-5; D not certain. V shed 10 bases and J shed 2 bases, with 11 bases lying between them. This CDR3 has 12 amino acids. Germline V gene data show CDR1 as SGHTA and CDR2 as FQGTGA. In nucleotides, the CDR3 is TGTGCCACCTCTTACAGACAAGAGACCCAGTACTTC. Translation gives CATSYRQETQYF. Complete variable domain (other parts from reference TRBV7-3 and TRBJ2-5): GAGVSQTPSNKVTEKGKYVELRCDPISGHTALYWYRQSLGQGPEFLIYFQGTGAADDSGLPNDRFFAVRPEGSVSTLKIQRTERGDSAVYLCATSYRQETQYFGPGTRLLVL.

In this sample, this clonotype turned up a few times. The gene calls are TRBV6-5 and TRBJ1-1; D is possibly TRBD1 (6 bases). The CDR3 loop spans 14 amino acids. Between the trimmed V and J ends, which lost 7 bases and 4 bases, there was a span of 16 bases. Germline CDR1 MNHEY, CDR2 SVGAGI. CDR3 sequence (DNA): TGTGCCAGCATAGGCAGGGGCCAGGCCACTGAAGCTTTCTTT. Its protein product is CASIGRGQATEAFF.

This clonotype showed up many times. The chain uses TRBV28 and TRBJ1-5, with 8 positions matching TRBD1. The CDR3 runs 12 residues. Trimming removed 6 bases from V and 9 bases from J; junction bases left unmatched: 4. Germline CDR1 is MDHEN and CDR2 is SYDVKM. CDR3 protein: CASRDRVMPQHF. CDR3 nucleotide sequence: TGTGCCAGCAGGGACAGGGTAATGCCCCAGCATTTT.

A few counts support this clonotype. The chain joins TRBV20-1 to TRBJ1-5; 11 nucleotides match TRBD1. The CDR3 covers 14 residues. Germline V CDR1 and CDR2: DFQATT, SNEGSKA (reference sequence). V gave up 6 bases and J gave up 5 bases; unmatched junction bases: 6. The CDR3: CSATGQGAYQPQHF. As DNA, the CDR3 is TGCAGTGCAACCGGACAGGGGGCATATCAGCCCCAGCATTTT.

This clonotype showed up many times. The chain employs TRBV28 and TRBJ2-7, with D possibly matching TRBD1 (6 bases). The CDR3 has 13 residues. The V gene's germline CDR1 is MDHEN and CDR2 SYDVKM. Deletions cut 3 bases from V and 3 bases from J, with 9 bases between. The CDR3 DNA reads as TGTGCCAGCAGTTTTGCCAGGGGCTACGAGCAGTACGTC. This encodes CASSFARGYEQYV.

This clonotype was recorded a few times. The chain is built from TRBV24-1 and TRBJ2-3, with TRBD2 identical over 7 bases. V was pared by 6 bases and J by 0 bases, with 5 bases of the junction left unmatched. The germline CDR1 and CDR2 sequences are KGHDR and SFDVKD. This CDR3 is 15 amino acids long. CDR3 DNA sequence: TGTGCCACCAGTAAAGCGGGATCTAGCACAGATACGCAGTATTTT. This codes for CATSKAGSSTDTQYF.

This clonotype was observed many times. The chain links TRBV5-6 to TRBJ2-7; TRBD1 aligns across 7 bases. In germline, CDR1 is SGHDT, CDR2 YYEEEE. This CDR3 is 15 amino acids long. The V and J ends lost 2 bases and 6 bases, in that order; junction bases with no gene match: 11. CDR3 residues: CASSLTGVGAREQYF. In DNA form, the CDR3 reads TGTGCCAGCAGCTTAACAGGGGTTGGGGCTCGCGAGCAGTACTTC.

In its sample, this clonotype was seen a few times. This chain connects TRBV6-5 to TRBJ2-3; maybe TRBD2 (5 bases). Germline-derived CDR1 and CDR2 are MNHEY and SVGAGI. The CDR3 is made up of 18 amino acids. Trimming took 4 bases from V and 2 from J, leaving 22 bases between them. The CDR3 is CASSSAIPGTALTDTQYF. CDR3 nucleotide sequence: TGTGCCAGCAGTTCCGCCATCCCGGGAACAGCTCTCACAGATACGCAGTATTTT.

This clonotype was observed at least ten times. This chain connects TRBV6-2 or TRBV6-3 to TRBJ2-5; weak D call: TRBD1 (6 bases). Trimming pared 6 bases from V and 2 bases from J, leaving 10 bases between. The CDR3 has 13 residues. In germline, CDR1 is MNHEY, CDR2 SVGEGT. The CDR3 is CASRLTGQETQYF. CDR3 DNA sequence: TGTGCCAGCAGACTGACAGGACAAGAGACCCAGTACTTC.

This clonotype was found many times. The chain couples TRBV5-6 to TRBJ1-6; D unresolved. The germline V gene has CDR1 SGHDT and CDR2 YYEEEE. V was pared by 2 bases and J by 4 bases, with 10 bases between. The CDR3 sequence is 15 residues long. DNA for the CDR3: TGTGCCAGCAGCTTCGGAACGGTTTATAATTCACCCCTCCACTTT. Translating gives CASSFGTVYNSPLHF. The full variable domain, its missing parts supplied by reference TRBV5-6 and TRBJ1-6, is DAGVTQSPTHLIKTRGQQVTLRCSPKSGHDTVSWYQQALGQGPQFIFQYYEEEERQRGNFPDRFSGHQFPNYSSELNVNALLLGDSALYLCASSFGTVYNSPLHFGNGTRLTVT.

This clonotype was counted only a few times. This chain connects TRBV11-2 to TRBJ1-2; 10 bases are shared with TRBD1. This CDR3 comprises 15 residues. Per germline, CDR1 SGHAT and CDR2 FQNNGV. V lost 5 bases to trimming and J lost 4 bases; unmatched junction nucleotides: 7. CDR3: CASSRGQGEVYGYTF. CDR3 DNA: TGTGCCAGCAGCCGTGGACAGGGGGAAGTCTATGGCTACACCTTC.